Included here is one T cell receptor (beta chain) sequence, with context. The antigen remains undetermined. Clones were sequenced by immunoSEQ multiplex PCR, and TCRdb holds only the in-frame ones, with some missing. The sample yields about 130,000 clones, 92% seen once. These data belong to a study of T cell responses to AZD1222 COVID-19 vaccine. Study-level findings and limits: The sample set comprised mostly white British donors with more females, and clonal diversity was possibly underestimated. Only a handful of AZD1222 recipients, several in all, had baseline seropositivity. Targeting of unmutated variant regions was reportedly seen in nearly half of spike-specific TCRs. Recipients of two AZD1222 doses showed rising Spike-specific TCR breadth and depth.

V dropped 5 bases and J dropped 6 bases, with 20 bases sitting between them. The germline CDR1 and CDR2 sequences are SGHTA and FQGTGA. The CDR3 loop spans 15 amino acids. This TCR was sampled from an adult in good health. The V gene is TRBV7-3, the J gene TRBJ2-7; no definite D call. The material sequenced was peripheral blood, taken on day 0 of AZD1222 vaccination. The CDR3 region has the DNA TGTGCCAGCAGCCCAGAAGGCATCCTCGTGGCCGAGCAGTACTTC. Amino acids: CASSPEGILVAEQYF.